A single sample gave rise to the 3 T cell receptor beta chains below, sequenced in a study of shared clonotypes between healthy human individuals. Assay used: immunoSEQ multiplex PCR; TCRdb lists only in-frame clones, some missing. The repertoire has millions of clones, roughly 91% of them found once; the top ten carry under 2%. It was CD45RO-negative cells, positively selected for CCR7, that made up naive CD8 cells, with terminally differentiated effector memory CD45RA+ cells excluded. Sample: naive CD8+ T cells from PBMCs. Receptor source: a man between 18 and 29 years old in good health. Some clones in this sample may be carry-over from other donors' samples.

This sequence joins TRBV4-2 and TRBJ2-2, with D possibly matching TRBD1 (6 bases). Germline V CDR1 and CDR2: LGHNA, YNFKEQ. V was clipped by 1 base and J by 5 bases, with 14 bases between them. CDR3 length: 16 residues. The CDR3 DNA reads TGTGCCAGCAGCCAAGCCCTAAGAACAGGGACCGGGGAGCTGTTTTTT. Translating gives CASSQALRTGTGELFF.

The V and J genes are TRBV6-6 and TRBJ1-2; D unclear. Trimming left V 6 bases short and J 3 bases short, with 11 bases between. This CDR3 has 13 amino acids. Germline V gives CDR1 MNHNY, CDR2 SVGAGI (reference sequence). The CDR3 DNA is TGTGCCAGCAGGGGAACGGACCACTATGGCTACACCTTC. Protein product: CASRGTDHYGYTF.

The chain links TRBV9 to TRBJ2-7; perhaps TRBD2 as D (5 bases). The length of the CDR3 is 17 residues. Germline V gene sequence: CDR1 SGDLS, CDR2 YYNGEE. Between the trimmed V and J ends, which lost 4 bases and 0 bases, there was a span of 20 bases. CDR3 in amino acids: CASSPGPKIALSYEQYF. CDR3 bases: TGTGCCAGCAGCCCCGGACCTAAGATAGCGCTCTCCTACGAGCAGTACTTC.